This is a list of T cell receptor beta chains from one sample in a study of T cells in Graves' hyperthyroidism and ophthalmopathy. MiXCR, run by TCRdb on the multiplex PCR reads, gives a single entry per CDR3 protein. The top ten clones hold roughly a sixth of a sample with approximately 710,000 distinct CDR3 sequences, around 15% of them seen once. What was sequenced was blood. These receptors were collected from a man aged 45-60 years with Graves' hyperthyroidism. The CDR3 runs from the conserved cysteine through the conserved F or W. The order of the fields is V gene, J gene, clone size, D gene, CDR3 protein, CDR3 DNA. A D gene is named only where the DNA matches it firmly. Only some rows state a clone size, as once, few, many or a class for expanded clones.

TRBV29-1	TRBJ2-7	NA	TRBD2	CSVESGGSREQYF	TGCAGCGTTGAATCTGGCGGGAGTAGGGAGCAGTACTTC
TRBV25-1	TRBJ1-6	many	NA	CASSPALYNSPLHF	TGTGCCAGCAGTCCGGCGTTGTATAATTCACCCCTCCACTTT
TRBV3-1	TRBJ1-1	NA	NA	CASSQNLPSRSEAFF	TGTGCCAGCAGCCAAAATTTGCCTTCCAGGAGCGAAGCTTTCTTT
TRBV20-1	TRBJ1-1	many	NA	CSASPGEATEAFF	TGCAGTGCTAGCCCAGGGGAGGCCACTGAAGCTTTCTTT
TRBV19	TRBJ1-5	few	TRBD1	CASREDRDSNQPQHF	TGTGCCAGTAGGGAGGACAGGGATAGCAATCAGCCCCAGCATTTT
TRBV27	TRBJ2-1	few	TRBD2	CASSHIVASGSYEQFF	TGTGCCAGCAGCCATATAGTGGCTAGCGGGAGCTATGAGCAGTTCTTC
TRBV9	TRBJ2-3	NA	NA	CASSVGRPRGDTQYF	TGTGCCAGCAGCGTAGGGAGGCCGAGGGGAGATACGCAGTATTTT
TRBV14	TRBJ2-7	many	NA	CASSQPHVQRYEQYF	TGTGCCAGCAGCCAACCACACGTCCAGCGCTACGAGCAGTACTTC
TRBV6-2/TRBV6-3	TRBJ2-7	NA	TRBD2	CASSYSNPGLAATRSYEQHF	TGTGCCAGCAGTTACTCGAATCCGGGACTAGCGGCTACGCGCTCCTACGAGCAGCACTTC
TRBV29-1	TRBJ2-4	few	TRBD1	CSVAGQGDIQYF	TGCAGCGTTGCGGGACAGGGGGACATTCAGTACTTC
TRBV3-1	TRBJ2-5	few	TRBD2	CASSGMHGERGRETQYF	TGTGCCAGCAGCGGTATGCACGGGGAGCGGGGCAGAGAGACCCAGTACTTC
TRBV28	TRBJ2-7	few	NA	CASSLVGGLQSDEQYF	TGTGCCAGCAGTTTAGTCGGGGGTCTGCAAAGCGACGAGCAGTACTTC
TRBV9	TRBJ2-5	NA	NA	CASSLGTSRETQYF	TGTGCCAGCAGTCTCGGGACTTCTAGAGAGACCCAGTACTTC
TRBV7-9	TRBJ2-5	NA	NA	CASTRLGTQETQYF	TGTGCCAGCACTAGATTAGGAACCCAAGAGACCCAGTACTTC
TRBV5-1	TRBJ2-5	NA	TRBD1	CASSQDRGKPETQYF	TGCGCCAGCAGCCAGGACAGGGGGAAGCCAGAGACCCAGTACTTC
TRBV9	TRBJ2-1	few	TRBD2	CASSVASGRLNEQFF	TGTGCCAGCAGCGTAGCCAGCGGGAGGCTCAATGAGCAGTTCTTC
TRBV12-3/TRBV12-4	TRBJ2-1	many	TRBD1	CASSSDRGNYNEQFF	TGTGCCAGCAGCTCGGACAGGGGAAACTACAATGAGCAGTTCTTC
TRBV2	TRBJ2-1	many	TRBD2	CASSGLAGGLQFF	TGTGCCAGCAGTGGACTAGCGGGAGGATTGCAGTTCTTC
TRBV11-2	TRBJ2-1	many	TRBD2	CASSLDGLAGGSSYNEQFF	TGTGCCAGCAGCTTGGACGGTCTAGCGGGTGGCAGCTCCTACAATGAGCAGTTCTTC
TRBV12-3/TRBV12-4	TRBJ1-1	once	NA	CASSWGTLNTEAFF	TGTGCCAGCAGTTGGGGCACCCTGAACACTGAAGCTTTCTTT
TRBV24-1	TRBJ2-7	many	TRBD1	CATSDGGGTGTGNYEQYF	TGTGCCACCAGTGATGGGGGGGGGACAGGGACGGGCAACTACGAGCAGTACTTC
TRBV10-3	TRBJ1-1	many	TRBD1	CAISDSTGELNTEAFF	TGTGCCATCAGTGACTCAACAGGGGAGTTGAACACTGAAGCTTTCTTT
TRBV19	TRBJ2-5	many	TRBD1	CASSEIGGQGQRETQYF	TGTGCCAGTAGTGAAATTGGGGGACAGGGGCAGAGAGAGACCCAGTACTTC
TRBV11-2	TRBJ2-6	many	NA	CASSWPSGPAIGANVLTF	TGTGCCAGCAGCTGGCCTTCCGGGCCTGCCATAGGGGCCAACGTCCTGACTTTC
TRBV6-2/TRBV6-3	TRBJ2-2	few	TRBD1	CASSYSGQGATGELFF	TGTGCCAGCAGTTACTCCGGACAGGGGGCAACCGGGGAGCTGTTTTTT
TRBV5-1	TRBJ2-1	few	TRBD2	CASSPRGGTGTSGIRSYNEQFF	TGCGCCAGCAGCCCCAGAGGAGGAACCGGGACTAGCGGGATACGGTCCTACAATGAGCAGTTCTTC
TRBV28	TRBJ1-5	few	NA	CASSVPMARQDSNQPQHF	TGTGCCAGCAGTGTACCCATGGCCCGGCAGGACAGCAATCAGCCCCAGCATTTT